The 21 T cell receptor beta chains below all came from one sample that was sequenced in a study of post-analysis software for immune sequencing data. Study observations and caveats: Comparison of patients with controls showed five TRBV segments more frequent in patients, TRBV5-6, TRBV5-1 and TRBV20-1 among them.

Unique molecular identifiers featured in each of the TCR beta cDNA libraries. MiXCR, run by TCRdb on the PCR reads, gives a single entry per CDR3 protein. Of 700,000 to 800,000 distinct CDR3 sequences listed, approximately 30% are singletons. Their cognate antigens are unknown. The sequenced sample was blood. The receptors here all came from a girl aged 5 to 17 with multiple sclerosis.

This clonotype was seen many times. CDR3 bases: TGTGCCAGCAGCCCCCCGACTAGCAGCTACGAGCAGTACTTC. This codes for CASSPPTSSYEQYF. The gene calls are TRBV7-2 and TRBJ2-7; 7 bases align to TRBD2. Germline values: CDR1 SGHTA, CDR2 FQGNSA. The CDR3 sequence is 14 residues long. V was pared by 5 bases and J by 3 bases, with 7 bases of the junction left unmatched.

A few counts support this clonotype. This chain links TRBV20-1 with TRBJ2-7; D is unclear. The DNA end is a closer match to TRBJ2-5, so the J assignment may be wrong. The CDR3 runs to 12 residues. In germline, CDR1 is DFQATT, CDR2 SNEGSKA (reference sequence). CDR3 DNA: TGCAGTGCTAGAGTCGTGATGGAGACCCAGTACTTC. Protein sequence: CSARVVMETQYF.

This rearrangement joins TRBV7-2 to TRBJ2-1; 7 bases are a match to TRBD2. The trim removed 5 bases at V and 6 bases at J, leaving 10 bases unmatched. Germline V lookup: CDR1 SGHTA, CDR2 FQGNSA. The CDR3 has 15 residues. In DNA, the CDR3 is TGTGCCAGCAGCCCGACTAGGCGGGAGACCAATGAGCAGTTCTTC. It yields the protein CASSPTRRETNEQFF.

This clonotype has just a few counts. The V call is TRBV10-3, the J call TRBJ1-5; no clear D gene. The CDR3 runs 14 residues. Trimming removed 5 bases at V and 4 bases at J, with 12 bases between. The germline V gene encodes CDR1 ENHRY and CDR2 SYGVKD. The CDR3: CAISPSLGNQPQHF. The CDR3, as DNA: TGTGCCATCAGTCCCAGCCTCGGGAATCAGCCCCAGCATTTT.

The chain uses TRBV7-8 and TRBJ2-5; TRBD2 matches 7 bases. CDR3 length equals 16 residues. V shed 5 bases and J 5 bases; nucleotides not matched to a gene: 14. The germline gives CDR1 SGHVS, CDR2 FQNEAQ. CDR3 loop: CASSLNRDYPQETQYF. Here the CDR3 DNA reads TGTGCCAGCAGCCTCAACCGGGACTACCCCCAGGAGACCCAGTACTTC.

V is TRBV20-1 and J is TRBJ2-7; D remains unclear. The CDR3 runs 14 residues. The germline CDR1 and CDR2 sequences are DFQATT and SNEGSKA (reference sequence). V was cut by 0 bases and J by 1 base, with 10 bases left in between. This CDR3 is CSARDLNVSYEQYF. For the CDR3, the DNA is TGCAGTGCTAGAGATTTAAACGTATCCTACGAGCAGTACTTC.

This clonotype occurred many times. The rearrangement joins TRBV29-1 to TRBJ2-1; TRBD1 might be the D (6 bases). Deletions cut 1 base from V and 7 bases from J, with 11 bases between. This CDR3 has 13 residues. CDR1 is SQVTM, CDR2 ANQGSEA, per germline. The CDR3, as DNA: TGCAGCGTTGAAGGGGGGCGTAGGAATGAGCAGTTCTTC. Encoded protein: CSVEGGRRNEQFF.

This clonotype was seen ten or more times. The chain recombines TRBV29-1 with TRBJ2-1, with 8 bases aligning to TRBD1. The CDR3 is 14 amino acids. The germline V gene encodes CDR1 SQVTM and CDR2 ANQGSEA. The V segment lost 7 bases and the J segment 8 bases; nucleotides outside the gene matches: 13. CDR3 nucleotides: TGCAGCGCCCTACGGACAGGGTCAAGCGATGAGCAGTTCTTC. It is translated as CSALRTGSSDEQFF.

The CDR3 here is CASTTDPDRGNTEAFF. The CDR3 DNA reads TGTGCCAGCACGACTGACCCGGACAGGGGGAACACTGAAGCTTTCTTT. The chain has TRBV6-4 and TRBJ1-1; 9 bases map to TRBD1. Trimming at V came to 7 bases and at J to 1 base, leaving 10 bases not matched to a gene. Germline values: CDR1 MRHNA, CDR2 SNTAGT. This CDR3 spans 16 amino acids.

This clonotype was found many times. The rearrangement uses TRBV5-1 and TRBJ2-6; D is ambiguous. This CDR3 region has 15 residues. V lost 0 bases and J 0 bases, leaving 4 bases between the germline ends. Per germline, CDR1 SGHRS and CDR2 YFSETQ. The DNA for the CDR3 is TGCGCCAGCAGCTTGGGGGCCTCTGGGGCCAACGTCCTGACTTTC. This codes for CASSLGASGANVLTF.

The genes are TRBV10-3 and TRBJ1-1; tentatively, D is TRBD1 (6 bases). V was clipped by 10 bases and J by 5 bases, with 20 bases between them. The length of the CDR3 is 14 residues. Germline CDR1 ENHRY, CDR2 SYGVKD. The CDR3 protein is CATRLGGAGTEAFF. The DNA for the CDR3 is TGTGCCACCCGCCTGGGGGGCGCGGGGACTGAAGCTTTCTTT.

Comment on this clonotype: One end of the junction does not line up with germline, which may come from a read error. The genes are TRBV15 and TRBJ2-6, with 7 bases fitting TRBD2. This CDR3 region has 14 residues. Germline loops: CDR1 LNHNV, CDR2 YYDKDF (reference sequence). CDR3 in amino acids: CATGRVAGRETQDF. Written as DNA, the CDR3 is TGTGCCACCGGCAGAGTTGCGGGGAGGGAGACCCAGGACTTC.

This CDR3 is CASSPRDRNNEQFF. CDR3 in DNA: TGTGCCAGCAGTCCACGGGACCGAAACAATGAGCAGTTCTTC. The chain combines TRBV27 with TRBJ2-1; TRBD1 or TRBD2 may be the D gene (5 bases each). There are 14 residues in the CDR3. The V and J ends lost 5 bases and 5 bases respectively, with 13 bases between them. CDR1 is MNHEY and CDR2 is SMNVEV in the germline V gene (reference sequence).

This clonotype was observed a handful of times. The genes are TRBV4-3 and TRBJ2-7; no definite D call. CDR1 is LGHNA and CDR2 is YSLEER in the germline V gene. The V gene lost 0 bases and the J gene lost 2 bases, with 8 bases spanning the gap. The CDR3 is 14 residues long. DNA of the CDR3: TGCGCCAGCAGCCAAGAATCCGGAACCTACGAGCAGTACTTC. Translation gives CASSQESGTYEQYF.

The V call is TRBV28, the J call TRBJ2-5, with a weak D call TRBD2 (6 bases). Germline V gives CDR1 MDHEN, CDR2 SYDVKM. Trimming cost V 6 bases and J 2 bases, with 25 bases left between them. This CDR3 is built from 18 residues. CDR3 DNA sequence: TGTGCCAGCAGCCCTAGCCGGGCAGGGTTGGGGGGACAAGAGACCCAGTACTTC. This gives the protein CASSPSRAGLGGQETQYF. The entire variable domain, with the rest obtained from reference TRBV28 and TRBJ2-5, is as follows: DVKVTQSSRYLVKRTGEKVFLECVQDMDHENMFWYRQDPGLGLRLIYFSYDVKMKEKGDIPEGYSVSREKKERFSLILESASTNQTSMYLCASSPSRAGLGGQETQYFGPGTRLLVL.

The chain uses TRBV6-2 or TRBV6-3 and TRBJ2-5, with D possibly TRBD2 on 5 matching bases. CDR3 length: 13 residues. CDR1 is MNHEY, CDR2 SVGEGT, per germline. The germline V and J ends were trimmed by 8 bases and 2 bases, with 12 bases remaining between them. The CDR3 bases are TGTGCCAGCGGGCGGACTCTGCAAGAGACCCAGTACTTC. It translates to CASGRTLQETQYF.

J is TRBJ2-3 and V is TRBV9; D remains ambiguous. The CDR3 runs 15 residues. Trimming removed 0 bases at V and 0 bases at J, with 8 bases between. CDR1 and CDR2 from the germline V gene are SGDLS and YYNGEE. In nucleotides, the CDR3 is TGTGCCAGCAGCGTAGGAATACCCAGCACAGATACGCAGTATTTT. Its translation: CASSVGIPSTDTQYF. The full variable domain, rest sourced from reference TRBV9 and TRBJ2-3, is DSGVTQTPKHLITATGQRVTLRCSPRSGDLSVYWYQQSLDQGLQFLIQYYNGEERAKGNILERFSAQQFPDLHSELNLSSLELGDSALYFCASSVGIPSTDTQYFGPGTRLTVL.

This chain connects TRBV6-6 to TRBJ2-5, with D unclear. Per the germline V gene, CDR1 is MNHNY and CDR2 is SVGAGI (reference sequence). Trimming pared 7 bases from V and 4 bases from J, leaving 10 bases between. There are 12 residues in the CDR3. In DNA, the CDR3 is TGTGCCAGCAAAACAATGAGAGAGACCCAGTACTTC. Its protein is CASKTMRETQYF.

The V call is TRBV5-1, the J call TRBJ2-5, with 10 bases identical to TRBD2. Germline-derived CDR1 and CDR2 are SGHRS and YFSETQ. The CDR3 is 15 residues long. The V segment lost 1 base and the J segment 9 bases; nucleotides outside the gene matches: 9. CDR3 protein: CASSLMSSGSRSQYF. DNA for the CDR3: TGCGCCAGCAGCTTGATGTCTAGCGGGAGTAGATCCCAGTACTTC.

This clonotype was counted ten times or more. CDR3 in DNA: TGTGCCACCAGCACCAGTCAGGGCGGGGGGGAAACCGGAGGGCAGTTCTTC. It is translated as CATSTSQGGGETGGQFF. This sequence joins TRBV15 and TRBJ2-1; 9 bases are shared with TRBD2. The CDR3 extends over 17 amino acids. V lost 4 bases, J lost 12 bases, and 19 bases stayed unmatched. Germline V gene data show CDR1 as LNHNV and CDR2 as YYDKDF (reference sequence).

This sequence joins TRBV2 and TRBJ2-1, with unresolved D. The germline V and J ends were trimmed by 7 bases and 4 bases, with 17 bases remaining between them. CDR1 SNHLY and CDR2 FYNNEI come from the germline V gene. The length of the CDR3 is 15 residues. CDR3 nucleotide sequence: TGTGCCAGCACCCTGGTACCAGCGTCATACAATGAGCAGTTCTTC. It yields the protein CASTLVPASYNEQFF.